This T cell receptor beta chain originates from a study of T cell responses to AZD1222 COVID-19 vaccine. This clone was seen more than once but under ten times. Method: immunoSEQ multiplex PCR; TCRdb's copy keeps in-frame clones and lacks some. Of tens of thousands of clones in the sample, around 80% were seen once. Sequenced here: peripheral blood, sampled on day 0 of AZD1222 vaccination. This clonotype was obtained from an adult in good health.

The CDR3 DNA reads as TGTGCCAGCAGCCCGGGACTCCACTCCTACAATGAGCAGTTCTTC. Encoded protein: CASSPGLHSYNEQFF. The V gene is TRBV9, the J gene TRBJ2-1, with D maybe TRBD2 (6 bases). The CDR3 is 15 amino acids. The germline V gene encodes CDR1 SGDLS and CDR2 YYNGEE. Trimming pared 4 bases from V and 0 bases from J, leaving 11 bases between.